A single sample gave rise to the 27 T cell receptor beta chains below, sequenced in a study of T cells after yellow fever vaccination. A single record per CDR3 protein comes from TCRdb applying MiXCR to the 5' RACE reads. The sample has around 590,000 distinct CDR3 sequences; about 12% are singletons. The sample was PBMCs, taken on the day of the yellow fever booster vaccination. These receptors all come from a man aged 30-40 years who received the YFV17D yellow fever vaccine.

This rearrangement joins TRBV3-1 to TRBJ2-2, with 12 bases that match TRBD2. CDR1 is LGHDT, CDR2 YNNKEL, per germline (reference sequence). With 3 bases clipped from V and 3 bases from J, the junction kept 5 bases outside the gene matches. The CDR3 spans 17 residues. CDR3 amino acids: CASSHPRLAGDTGELFF. The DNA of the CDR3 is TGTGCCAGCAGCCACCCTAGACTAGCGGGAGACACCGGGGAGCTGTTTTTT.

The chain employs TRBV29-1 and TRBJ2-3, with 9 bases that match TRBD2. The trim removed 8 bases at V and 6 bases at J, leaving 12 bases unmatched. The CDR3 extends over 14 amino acids. Per germline, CDR1 SQVTM and CDR2 ANQGSEA. CDR3 loop: CSILTGLAADTQYF. The CDR3, as DNA: TGCAGCATCCTTACGGGACTAGCAGCTGATACGCAGTATTTT.

This clonotype was counted many times. The J gene is TRBJ2-7, the V gene TRBV7-8; 8 positions match TRBD1. Germline CDR1 reads SGHVS; CDR2 reads FQNEAQ. The J segment lost 3 bases and the V segment lost 5 bases, leaving 9 bases of the junction unmatched. The CDR3 runs to 15 residues. CDR3 nucleotide sequence: TGTGCCAGCAGCCCGTCAGGGACAGGAGTCTACGAGCAGTACTTC. Encoded protein: CASSPSGTGVYEQYF.

V gene TRBV7-2 combines with J gene TRBJ2-1; D not resolved. V gave up 1 base and J gave up 4 bases, with 11 bases separating them. The CDR3 consists of 15 residues. The germline gives CDR1 SGHTA, CDR2 FQGNSA. CDR3 sequence reads: CASSLVRIAYNEQFF. In nucleotides, the CDR3 is TGTGCCAGCAGCTTAGTGAGGATCGCTTACAATGAGCAGTTCTTC. Based on the CDR3 plus reference TRBV7-2 and TRBJ2-1, the full variable domain is GAGVSQSPSNKVTEKGKDVELRCDPISGHTALYWYRQSLGQGLEFLIYFQGNSAPDKSGLPSDRFSAERTGGSVSTLTIQRTQQEDSAVYLCASSLVRIAYNEQFFGPGTRLTVL.

Only a few counts were recorded for this clonotype. The chain carries TRBV5-6 and TRBJ2-7; D is undetermined. The ends were cut back, 3 bases at V and 2 bases at J, with 9 bases in the middle. Germline CDR1 and CDR2: SGHDT and YYEEEE. This CDR3 comprises 13 residues. The CDR3 is CASSSRRTYEQYF. CDR3 bases: TGTGCCAGCAGCTCCCGACGGACCTACGAGCAGTACTTC.

The table lists this clonotype with a few counts. The chain has TRBV28 and TRBJ2-3; 9 positions agree with TRBD1. The CDR3 has 14 residues. Germline V gene sequence: CDR1 MDHEN, CDR2 SYDVKM. CDR3 protein: CALQGQGNTDTQYF. CDR3 nucleotide sequence: TGTGCACTTCAGGGACAGGGAAACACAGATACGCAGTATTTT.

This clonotype was detected ten times or more. The CDR3 loop reads CASSHGSGGPYEQYF. The CDR3 DNA sequence: TGTGCCAGCAGCCATGGTAGCGGGGGTCCCTACGAGCAGTACTTC. The chain links TRBV14 to TRBJ2-7; 9 nucleotides agree with TRBD2. Losses at the gene ends were 3 bases for V and 2 bases for J; bases not matched to a gene: 5. This CDR3 comprises 15 residues. Germline V gene data show CDR1 as SGHDN and CDR2 as FVKESK.

This clonotype was detected only a few times. The gene calls are TRBV7-2 and TRBJ2-2; 8 nucleotides align to TRBD2. The V segment lost 3 bases and the J segment 6 bases; nucleotides outside the gene matches: 12. From germline, CDR1 is SGHTA and CDR2 FQGNSA. The length of the CDR3 is 17 residues. This CDR3 is CASSFSTGLARAGELFF. For the CDR3, the DNA is TGTGCCAGCAGCTTTTCCACTGGACTAGCCAGGGCCGGGGAGCTGTTTTTT. Combining the CDR3 with reference TRBV7-2 and TRBJ2-2 gives the whole variable domain GAGVSQSPSNKVTEKGKDVELRCDPISGHTALYWYRQSLGQGLEFLIYFQGNSAPDKSGLPSDRFSAERTGGSVSTLTIQRTQQEDSAVYLCASSFSTGLARAGELFFGEGSRLTVL.

This clonotype was observed a few times. J is TRBJ1-1 and V is TRBV20-1; maybe TRBD1 (5 bases). The CDR3 is 11 amino acids. The germline CDR1 and CDR2 sequences are DFQATT and SNEGSKA (reference sequence). CDR3 amino acids: CISREGTEAFF. In DNA, the CDR3 is TGCATTTCCAGGGAAGGCACTGAAGCTTTCTTT.

The chain is built from TRBV7-2 and TRBJ2-1; TRBD1 is a possible D gene (5 bases). CDR1 is SGHTA and CDR2 is FQGNSA in the germline V gene. The CDR3 sequence is 17 residues long. The germline V and J ends were trimmed by 0 bases and 4 bases, with 16 bases remaining between them. The CDR3 nucleotides read TGTGCCAGCAGCTTAGCTGGATGGGGCTTCGGGTACAATGAGCAGTTCTTC. Translation gives CASSLAGWGFGYNEQFF.

Only a few counts were recorded for this clonotype. The V and J genes are TRBV30 and TRBJ2-2, with 11 bases fitting TRBD1. The V segment lost 6 bases and the J segment 7 bases; nucleotides outside the gene matches: 7. Germline V gene data show CDR1 as GTSNPN and CDR2 as SVGIG (reference sequence). This CDR3 comprises 14 residues. CDR3 amino acids: CACRDRGSVGELFF. CDR3 in DNA: TGTGCCTGTCGGGACAGGGGGTCGGTCGGGGAGCTGTTTTTT. Full variable domain (missing parts from reference TRBV30 and TRBJ2-2): SQTIHQWPATLVQPVGSPLSLECTVEGTSNPNLYWYRQAAGRGLQLLFYSVGIGQISSEVPQNLSASRPQDRQFILSSKKLLLSDSGFYLCACRDRGSVGELFFGEGSRLTVL.

This clonotype turned up a few times. The rearrangement links TRBV29-1 to TRBJ2-7, with 9 bases aligning to TRBD1. Unmatched junction bases numbered 7, after V lost 0 bases and J lost 4 bases. The CDR3 loop spans 15 amino acids. Germline V CDR1 and CDR2: SQVTM, ANQGSEA. The CDR3 spells CSVEDPGQGRYEQYF. The CDR3 DNA reads TGCAGCGTTGAAGATCCTGGACAGGGGCGTTACGAGCAGTACTTC.

DNA for the CDR3: TGTGCCAGCAGCCCGTTCACGCATACGCAGTATTTT. It is translated as CASSPFTHTQYF. The chain combines TRBV7-2 with TRBJ2-3; D is uncertain. Trimming removed 5 bases at V and 7 bases at J, with 10 bases between. The length of the CDR3 is 12 residues. Germline V gene lookup returns CDR1 SGHTA and CDR2 FQGNSA.

The V and J genes are TRBV10-2 and TRBJ2-3; D is unclear. Germline V gene sequence: CDR1 WSHSY, CDR2 SAAADI. Trimming took off 11 bases at V and 1 base at J, with 10 bases between the two ends. The CDR3 consists of 12 residues. The CDR3 region has the DNA TGCGCCGCCCGGATGGGCACAGATACGCAGTATTTT. Its protein is CAARMGTDTQYF.

V is TRBV5-1 and J is TRBJ1-1; TRBD1 is a possible D gene (5 bases). The CDR3 covers 15 residues. Germline loops: CDR1 SGHRS, CDR2 YFSETQ. V shed 1 base and J shed 0 bases, with 10 bases lying between them. CDR3 coding DNA: TGCGCCAGCAGCTTGATGGGGGATATGAACACTGAAGCTTTCTTT. This translates into CASSLMGDMNTEAFF.

The genes are TRBV28 and TRBJ2-5; no reliable D call. V lost 4 bases to trimming and J lost 2 bases, with 11 bases between them. Germline V gene lookup returns CDR1 MDHEN and CDR2 SYDVKM. The CDR3 extends over 14 amino acids. The CDR3 DNA is TGTGCCAGCAGTTCGGGCAAAGGACAAGAGACCCAGTACTTC. It codes for CASSSGKGQETQYF.

In its sample, this clonotype was seen a few times. The rearrangement uses TRBV5-1 and TRBJ2-7; no clear D. This CDR3 region has 13 residues. Germline-derived CDR1 and CDR2 are SGHRS and YFSETQ. Between the trimmed V and J ends, which lost 4 bases and 6 bases, there was a span of 14 bases. DNA for the CDR3: TGCGCCAGCAGCCGCATAGTTGGGGTCGAGCAGTACTTC. Its translation is CASSRIVGVEQYF.

In its sample, this clonotype was seen a few times. V gene TRBV7-9 combines with J gene TRBJ2-7; the match to TRBD2 covers 9 bases. The V gene's germline CDR1 is SEHNR and CDR2 FQNEAQ (reference sequence). There are 13 residues in the CDR3. Trimming at V came to 8 bases and at J to 6 bases, leaving 8 bases not matched to a gene. CDR3 sequence reads: CASGLSGRPEQYF. The CDR3 DNA follows: TGTGCCAGCGGCCTTAGCGGGAGACCCGAGCAGTACTTC.

The chain is built from TRBV5-1 and TRBJ1-1; D ambiguous. Looked up from germline, CDR1 is SGHRS and CDR2 is YFSETQ. Trimming removed 4 bases from V and 0 bases from J, with 10 bases in between. The CDR3 length is 14 residues. In DNA, the CDR3 is TGCGCCAGCAGCATCGACGGCATGAACACTGAAGCTTTCTTT. This sequence encodes CASSIDGMNTEAFF.

The chain is built from TRBV12-3 or TRBV12-4 and TRBJ2-1; the D gene is possibly TRBD2 (5 bases). This CDR3 is 12 amino acids long. Trimming took 6 bases from V and 10 from J, leaving 13 bases between them. The chain's CDR3 is CASSRRLLEQFF. The CDR3 DNA sequence: TGTGCCAGCAGCCGACGACTACTCGAGCAGTTCTTC.

The CDR3 DNA is TGTGCCAGCAGCTTAGGGGACTTTGCCAACACCATATATTTT. This gives the protein CASSLGDFANTIYF. This chain joins TRBV7-2 and TRBJ1-3; tentatively, D is TRBD1 (5 bases). Germline V gene data show CDR1 as SGHTA and CDR2 as FQGNSA. With 1 base removed from V and 7 bases from J, the gap between germline ends came to 11 bases. The CDR3 covers 14 residues.

The V and J genes are TRBV12-3 or TRBV12-4 and TRBJ1-1; D is perhaps TRBD1 (6 bases). The V end was cut by 3 bases, the J end by 5 bases, with 13 bases between. There are 14 residues in the CDR3. The chain's CDR3 is CASSFRQAGTEAFF. In nucleotides, the CDR3 is TGTGCCAGCAGTTTCAGACAGGCTGGGACTGAAGCTTTCTTT.

The chain uses TRBV24-1 and TRBJ2-3; 7 bases agree with TRBD2. CDR1 and CDR2 (germline): KGHDR, SFDVKD. V lost 3 bases to trimming and J lost 3 bases; unmatched junction nucleotides: 8. The CDR3 extends over 16 amino acids. The CDR3 protein is CATSDVSGLGTDTQYF. The CDR3 DNA reads as TGTGCCACCAGTGATGTTAGCGGGCTCGGTACAGATACGCAGTATTTT.

This sequence joins TRBV29-1 and TRBJ2-6; 7 nucleotides match TRBD2. The V gene's germline CDR1 is SQVTM and CDR2 ANQGSEA. V lost 6 bases to trimming and J lost 4 bases; unmatched junction nucleotides: 12. CDR3 size: 16 residues. This CDR3 is CSVAGLDGTGANVLTF. CDR3 nucleotide sequence: TGCAGCGTAGCCGGACTAGATGGGACCGGGGCCAACGTCCTGACTTTC.

The chain joins TRBV7-2 to TRBJ2-1, with TRBD1 identical over 10 bases. This CDR3 comprises 15 residues. The germline CDR1 and CDR2 sequences are SGHTA and FQGNSA. With 5 bases clipped from V and 9 bases from J, the junction kept 10 bases outside the gene matches. CDR3 coding DNA: TGTGCCAGCAGCCGGTCCGGGACAGGGGTCACTGAGCAGTTCTTC. Translated: CASSRSGTGVTEQFF. Looking up the rest from reference TRBV7-2 and TRBJ2-1 gives the full variable domain: GAGVSQSPSNKVTEKGKDVELRCDPISGHTALYWYRQSLGQGLEFLIYFQGNSAPDKSGLPSDRFSAERTGGSVSTLTIQRTQQEDSAVYLCASSRSGTGVTEQFFGPGTRLTVL.

The chain carries TRBV3-1 and TRBJ2-2, with 8 bases identical to TRBD2. After removal of 10 bases from V and 4 bases from J, the junction contained 11 bases not matched to a gene. Germline V gene lookup returns CDR1 LGHDT and CDR2 YNNKEL (reference sequence). The CDR3 loop spans 15 amino acids. CDR3 residues: CATSRGGSRTGELFF. The CDR3 DNA sequence: TGTGCCACCTCCCGGGGGGGGAGCCGCACCGGGGAGCTGTTTTTT.

In its sample, this clonotype was seen a few times. The chain joins TRBV30 to TRBJ1-2; D may be TRBD1 (6 bases). CDR1 is GTSNPN, CDR2 SVGIG, per germline (reference sequence). The CDR3 is 13 amino acids. V was shortened by 7 bases and J by 4 bases, with 16 bases between the two germline ends. CDR3 coding DNA: TGTGCCTCCCACAGGGAGGGGATCTATGGCTACACCTTC. It translates to CASHREGIYGYTF.